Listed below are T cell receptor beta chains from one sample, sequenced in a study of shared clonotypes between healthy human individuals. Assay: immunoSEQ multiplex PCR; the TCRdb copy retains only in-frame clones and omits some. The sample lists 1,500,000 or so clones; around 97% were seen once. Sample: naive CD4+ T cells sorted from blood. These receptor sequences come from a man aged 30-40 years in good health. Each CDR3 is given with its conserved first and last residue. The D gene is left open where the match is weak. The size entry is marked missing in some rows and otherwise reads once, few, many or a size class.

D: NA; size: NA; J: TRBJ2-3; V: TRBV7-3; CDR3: CASTERGGGYSTDTQYF; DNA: TGTGCCAGCACCGAACGCGGTGGCGGGTACTCCACAGATACGCAGTATTTT
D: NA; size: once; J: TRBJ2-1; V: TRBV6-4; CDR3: CASSHGVGGEQFF; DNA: TGTGCCAGCAGCCACGGGGTGGGCGGTGAGCAGTTCTTC
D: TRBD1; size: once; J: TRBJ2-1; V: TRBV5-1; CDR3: CASSLGTGTGDNEQFF; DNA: TGCGCCAGCAGCTTGGGAACCGGGACAGGTGACAATGAGCAGTTCTTC
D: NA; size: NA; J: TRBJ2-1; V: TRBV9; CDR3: CASSVEGYVQFF; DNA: TGTGCCAGCAGCGTCGAGGGGTATGTGCAGTTCTTC
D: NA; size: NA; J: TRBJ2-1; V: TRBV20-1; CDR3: CSASYYNEQFF; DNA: TGCAGTGCTAGTTATTACAATGAGCAGTTCTTC
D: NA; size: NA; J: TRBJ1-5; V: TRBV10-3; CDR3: CAISPLGNLNQPQHF; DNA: TGTGCCATCAGCCCGTTGGGGAACCTTAATCAGCCCCAGCATTTT
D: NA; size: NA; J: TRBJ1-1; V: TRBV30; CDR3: CAWSNVGAPGTEAFF; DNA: TGTGCCTGGAGTAATGTGGGGGCGCCAGGAACTGAAGCTTTCTTT
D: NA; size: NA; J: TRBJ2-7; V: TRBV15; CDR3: CATSREGGLYEQYF; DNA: TGTGCCACCAGCAGAGAGGGGGGGCTCTACGAGCAGTACTTC
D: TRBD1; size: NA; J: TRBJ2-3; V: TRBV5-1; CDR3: CASSLQGEWTDTQYF; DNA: TGCGCCAGCAGCTTGCAGGGGGAGTGGACAGATACGCAGTATTTT
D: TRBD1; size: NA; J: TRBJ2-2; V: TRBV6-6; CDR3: CASSTYRGRNTGELFF; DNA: TGTGCCAGCAGTACCTACAGGGGGCGGAACACCGGGGAGCTGTTTTTT
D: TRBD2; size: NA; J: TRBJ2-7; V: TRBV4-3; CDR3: CASSQEMMQTSGAYEQYF; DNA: TGCGCCAGCAGCCAAGAAATGATGCAGACTAGCGGGGCTTACGAGCAGTACTTC
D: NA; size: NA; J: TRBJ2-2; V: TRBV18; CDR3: CASSPNPGELFF; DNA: TGTGCCAGCTCACCAAATCCCGGGGAGCTGTTTTTT
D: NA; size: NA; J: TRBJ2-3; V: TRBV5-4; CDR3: CASSLIGDTQYF; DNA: TGTGCCAGCAGCTTGATTGGGGATACGCAGTATTTT
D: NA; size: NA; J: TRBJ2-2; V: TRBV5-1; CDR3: CASSPRRENAGELFF; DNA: TGCGCCAGCAGCCCTCGGAGGGAGAATGCCGGGGAGCTGTTTTTT
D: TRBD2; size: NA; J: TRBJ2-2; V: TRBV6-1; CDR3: CASSESRTSGNTGELFF; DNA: TGTGCCAGCAGTGAAAGTCGGACTAGCGGAAACACCGGGGAGCTGTTTTTT
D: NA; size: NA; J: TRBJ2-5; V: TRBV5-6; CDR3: CASSWGDPEGTQYF; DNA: TGTGCCAGCAGCTGGGGGGATCCAGAAGGGACCCAGTACTTC
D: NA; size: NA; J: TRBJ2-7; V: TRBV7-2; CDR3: CASSLIASSSSYEQYF; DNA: TGTGCCAGCAGCTTAATAGCGTCATCAAGCTCCTACGAGCAGTACTTC
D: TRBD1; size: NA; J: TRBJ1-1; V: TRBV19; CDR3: CASSPTPGQLEAFF; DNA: TGTGCCAGTAGTCCTACACCGGGACAGCTTGAAGCTTTCTTT
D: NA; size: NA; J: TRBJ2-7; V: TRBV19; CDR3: CASSMRGISYEQYF; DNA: TGTGCCAGTAGTATGCGGGGTATCTCCTACGAGCAGTACTTC
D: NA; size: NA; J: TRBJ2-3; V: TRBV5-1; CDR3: CASSGGTTDTQYF; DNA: TGCGCCAGCAGCGGGGGGACCACAGATACGCAGTATTTT
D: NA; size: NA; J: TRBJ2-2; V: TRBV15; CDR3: CATSPGQPNTGELFF; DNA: TGTGCCACCAGCCCGGGACAACCGAACACCGGGGAGCTGTTTTTT
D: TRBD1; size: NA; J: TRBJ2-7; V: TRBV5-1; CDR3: CASSGTGGYEQYF; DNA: TGCGCCAGCAGTGGGACAGGGGGCTACGAGCAGTACTTC
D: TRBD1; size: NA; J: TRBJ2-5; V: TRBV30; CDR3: CAWKRTGGWEETQYF; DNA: TGTGCCTGGAAAAGGACAGGGGGCTGGGAAGAGACCCAGTACTTC
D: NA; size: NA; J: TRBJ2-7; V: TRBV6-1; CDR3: CASSGTGRYEQYF; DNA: TGTGCCAGCAGTGGTACAGGGAGGTACGAGCAGTACTTC
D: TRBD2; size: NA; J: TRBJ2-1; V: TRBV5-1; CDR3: CASSRSGNDNEQFF; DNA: TGCGCCAGCAGCCGCAGCGGGAATGACAATGAGCAGTTCTTC
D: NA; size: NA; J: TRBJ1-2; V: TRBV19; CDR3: CASSYRVGLNYGYTF; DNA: TGTGCCAGTAGTTATCGAGTCGGTCTAAACTATGGCTACACCTTC
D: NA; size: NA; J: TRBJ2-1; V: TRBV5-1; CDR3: CASWSGGQLSYNEQFF; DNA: TGCGCCAGCTGGTCTGGGGGCCAACTTTCCTACAATGAGCAGTTCTTC
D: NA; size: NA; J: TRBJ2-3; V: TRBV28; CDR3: CASREGGHQTDTQYF; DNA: TGTGCCAGCAGGGAAGGGGGACACCAAACAGATACGCAGTATTTT
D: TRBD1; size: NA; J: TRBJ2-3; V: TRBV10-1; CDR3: CASSNRGTGTDTQYF; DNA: TGCGCCAGCTCGAACAGGGGGACGGGAACAGATACGCAGTATTTT
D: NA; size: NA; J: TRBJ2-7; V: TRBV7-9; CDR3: CASSLGAGFIEYF; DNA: TGTGCCAGCAGCTTAGGTGCAGGGTTTATTGAGTACTTC
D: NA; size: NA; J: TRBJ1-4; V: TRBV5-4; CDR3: CASSPSLGEGDEKLFF; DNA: TGTGCCAGCAGCCCAAGTTTAGGGGAGGGAGATGAAAAACTGTTTTTT
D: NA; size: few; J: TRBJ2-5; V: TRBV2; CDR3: CASSEQETQYF; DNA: TGTGCCAGCAGTGAACAAGAGACCCAGTACTTC
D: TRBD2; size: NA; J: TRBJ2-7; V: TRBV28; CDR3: CASSPGAGRGEQYF; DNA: TGTGCCAGCAGCCCGGGAGCGGGGAGGGGCGAGCAGTACTTC
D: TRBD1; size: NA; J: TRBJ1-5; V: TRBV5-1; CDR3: CASSIQGGGNQPQHF; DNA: TGCGCCAGCAGCATACAGGGGGGAGGAAATCAGCCCCAGCATTTT
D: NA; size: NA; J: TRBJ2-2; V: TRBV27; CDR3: CASSLVRGPGELFF; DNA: TGTGCCAGCAGTTTAGTCAGAGGGCCCGGGGAGCTGTTTTTT
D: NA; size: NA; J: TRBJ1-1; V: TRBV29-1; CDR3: CSVRGDITEAFF; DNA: TGCAGCGTCAGAGGGGACATCACTGAAGCTTTCTTT
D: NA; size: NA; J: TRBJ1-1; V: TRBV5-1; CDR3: CASSFEQKNTEAFF; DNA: TGCGCCAGCAGCTTTGAACAGAAGAACACTGAAGCTTTCTTT
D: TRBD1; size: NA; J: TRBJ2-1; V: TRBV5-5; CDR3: CASSLVGGAYNEQFF; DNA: TGTGCCAGCAGCTTGGTAGGGGGCGCCTACAATGAGCAGTTCTTC
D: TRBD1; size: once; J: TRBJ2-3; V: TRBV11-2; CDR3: CASSLDRTGASDTQYF; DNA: TGTGCCAGCAGCTTGGATAGGACAGGGGCCTCAGATACGCAGTATTTT
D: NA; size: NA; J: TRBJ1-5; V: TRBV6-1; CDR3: CASSVGLGWPQHF; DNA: TGTGCCAGCAGTGTTGGGTTAGGTTGGCCCCAGCATTTT
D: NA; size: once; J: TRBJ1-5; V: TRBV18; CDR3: CASSPLHQGYQPQHF; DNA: TGTGCCAGCTCACCGTTGCACCAGGGATATCAGCCCCAGCATTTT
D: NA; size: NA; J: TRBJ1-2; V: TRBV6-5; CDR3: CASSPMDNYGYTF; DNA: TGTGCCAGCAGTCCGATGGACAACTATGGCTACACCTTC
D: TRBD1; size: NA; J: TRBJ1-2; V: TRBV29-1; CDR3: CSVGQGVNYGYTF; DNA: TGCAGCGTTGGACAGGGGGTGAACTATGGCTACACCTTC
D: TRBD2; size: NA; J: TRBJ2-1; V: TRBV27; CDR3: CASSSTRYWTSGSAYNEQFF; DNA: TGTGCCAGCAGTTCCACTCGATATTGGACTAGCGGGAGTGCATACAATGAGCAGTTCTTC
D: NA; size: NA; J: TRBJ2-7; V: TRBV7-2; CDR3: CASSLSPLLSYEQYF; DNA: TGTGCCAGCAGCTTAAGTCCCCTTCTTTCCTACGAGCAGTACTTC
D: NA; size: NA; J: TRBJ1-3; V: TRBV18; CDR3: CASSPPSNRRLSGNTIYF; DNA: TGTGCCAGCTCACCACCCTCCAACAGGAGGCTCTCTGGAAACACCATATATTTT
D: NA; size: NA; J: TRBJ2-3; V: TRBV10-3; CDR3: CAIGQSTDTQYF; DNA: TGTGCCATCGGGCAAAGCACAGATACGCAGTATTTT
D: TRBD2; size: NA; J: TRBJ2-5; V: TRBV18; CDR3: CASSRTSGAQETQYF; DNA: TGTGCCAGCTCCCGGACTAGCGGGGCCCAAGAGACCCAGTACTTC
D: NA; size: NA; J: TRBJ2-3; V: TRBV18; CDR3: CASSPGRAAGLVDTQYF; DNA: TGTGCCAGCTCACCGGGGCGGGCGGCAGGCCTTGTGGATACGCAGTATTTT
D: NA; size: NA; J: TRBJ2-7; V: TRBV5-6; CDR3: CASSWYRSYEQYF; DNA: TGTGCCAGCAGCTGGTACAGGTCCTACGAGCAGTACTTC
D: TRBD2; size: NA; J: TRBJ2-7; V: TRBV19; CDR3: CASSYPMGLAVYYEQYF; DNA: TGTGCCAGTAGCTACCCAATGGGACTAGCGGTTTACTACGAGCAGTACTTC
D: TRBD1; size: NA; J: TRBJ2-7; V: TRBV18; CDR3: CASSQWDRDYEQYF; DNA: TGTGCCAGCTCACAATGGGACAGAGACTACGAGCAGTACTTC
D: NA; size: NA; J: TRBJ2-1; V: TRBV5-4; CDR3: CASSLGSYNEQFF; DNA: TGTGCCAGCAGCTTGGGCTCCTACAATGAGCAGTTCTTC
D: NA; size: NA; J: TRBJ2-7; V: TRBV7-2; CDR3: CASRFTGSSSYEQYF; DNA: TGTGCCAGCAGATTCACCGGGTCGTCATCCTACGAGCAGTACTTC
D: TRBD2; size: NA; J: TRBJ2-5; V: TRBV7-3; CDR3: CASTHPFKRDEETQYF; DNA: TGTGCCAGCACTCACCCCTTCAAGCGGGACGAGGAGACCCAGTACTTC
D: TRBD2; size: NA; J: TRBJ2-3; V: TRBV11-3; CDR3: CASSLPKSGKQNTDTQYF; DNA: TGTGCCAGCAGCTTACCCAAGAGCGGGAAACAGAACACAGATACGCAGTATTTT
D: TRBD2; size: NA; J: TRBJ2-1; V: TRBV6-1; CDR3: CASSDEGGPFYEQFF; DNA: TGTGCCAGCAGTGATGAGGGAGGGCCTTTTTATGAGCAGTTCTTC
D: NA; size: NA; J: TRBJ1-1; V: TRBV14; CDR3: CASSQLRNTEAFF; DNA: TGTGCCAGCAGCCAACTAAGGAACACTGAAGCTTTCTTT
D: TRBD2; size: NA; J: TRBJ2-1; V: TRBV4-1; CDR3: CASSRGTGTSGSSYNEQFF; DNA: TGCGCCAGCAGCCGAGGTACCGGGACTAGCGGGAGCTCCTACAATGAGCAGTTCTTC
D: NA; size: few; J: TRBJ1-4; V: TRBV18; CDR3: CASSIRQRSSTNEKLFF; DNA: TGTGCCAGCTCAATCCGACAGAGGAGTTCAACTAATGAAAAACTGTTTTTT